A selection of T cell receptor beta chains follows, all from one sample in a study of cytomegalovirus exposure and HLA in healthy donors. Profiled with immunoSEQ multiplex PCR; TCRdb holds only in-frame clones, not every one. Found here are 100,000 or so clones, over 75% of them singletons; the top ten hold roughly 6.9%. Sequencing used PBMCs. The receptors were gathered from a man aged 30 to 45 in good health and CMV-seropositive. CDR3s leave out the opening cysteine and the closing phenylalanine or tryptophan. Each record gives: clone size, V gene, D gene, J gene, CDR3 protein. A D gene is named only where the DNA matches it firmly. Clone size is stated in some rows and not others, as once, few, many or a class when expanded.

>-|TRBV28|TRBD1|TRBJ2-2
ASSLLAGGTGELF
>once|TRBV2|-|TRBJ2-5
ASSPQGSETQY
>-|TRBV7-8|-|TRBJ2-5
ASSLGGQETQY
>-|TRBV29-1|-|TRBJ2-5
SVEDWQGGETQY
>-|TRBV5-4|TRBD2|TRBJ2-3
ASLGGSSTDTQY
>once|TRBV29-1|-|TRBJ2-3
SVPRGNTDTQY
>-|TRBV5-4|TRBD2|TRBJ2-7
ASSLVSWGGEYEQY
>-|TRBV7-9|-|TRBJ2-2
ASSPSGTGELF
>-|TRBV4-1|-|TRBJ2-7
ASSQAGRGRAVYEQY
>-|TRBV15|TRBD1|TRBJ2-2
ATSPGHRGRLTGELF
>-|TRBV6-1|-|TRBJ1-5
ASSRARSNQPQH
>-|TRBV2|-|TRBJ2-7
ASSEVGRDSYEQY
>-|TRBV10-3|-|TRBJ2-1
AISVSAGREQF
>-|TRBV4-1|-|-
ASSQPQGRGVEQY
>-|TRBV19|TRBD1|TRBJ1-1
ASMGGTGQEAF
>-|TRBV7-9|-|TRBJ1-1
ASSLRELNTEAF
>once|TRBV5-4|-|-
ASSFTGNYEQY
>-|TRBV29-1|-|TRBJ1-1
SVVGTVEAF
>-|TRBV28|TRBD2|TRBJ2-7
ASLLGGLDEQY
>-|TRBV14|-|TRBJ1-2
ASSHQGENGYT
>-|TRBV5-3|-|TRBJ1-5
ARSTGAGNQPQH
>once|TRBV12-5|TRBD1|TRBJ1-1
AFDRVEAF
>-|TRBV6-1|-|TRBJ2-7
ASSEQARATYEQY
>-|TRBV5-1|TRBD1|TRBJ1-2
ASSPLGQDYGYT
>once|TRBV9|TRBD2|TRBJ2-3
ASSVGGTSGGRDTQY
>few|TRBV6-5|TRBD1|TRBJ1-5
ASSAQGAGNQPQH
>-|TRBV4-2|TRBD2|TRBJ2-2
ASSQDERGVLITGELF
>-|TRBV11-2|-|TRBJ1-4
ASSSSDEKLF
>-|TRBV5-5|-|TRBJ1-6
ASSLRQPNSPLH
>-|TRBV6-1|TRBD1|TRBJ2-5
ASRTGNQETQY
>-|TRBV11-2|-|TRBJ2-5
ASSFRETQY
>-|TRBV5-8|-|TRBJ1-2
ASSLGTVYYGYT
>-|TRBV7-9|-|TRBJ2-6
ASSLTPGHSSGANVLT
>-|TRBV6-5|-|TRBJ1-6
ASSYRAGQSSPLH
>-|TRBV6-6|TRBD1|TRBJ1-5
AGSYGQGDQPQH
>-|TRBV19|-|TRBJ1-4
ASSIVGGDNEKLF
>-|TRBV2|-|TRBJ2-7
ASGSQGREQY